Sequencing of this T cell receptor beta chain was carried out in a study of blood T cells in healthy people across ages. General study findings and limits: It was not possible, with unsorted PBMCs, to conclusively compare naive and antigen-experienced cells.

From germline, CDR1 is ENHRY and CDR2 SYGVKD. Trimming took off 6 bases at V and 6 bases at J, with 21 bases between the two ends. CDR3 size: 17 residues. Then a second PCR, running roughly 7 to 11 cycles, was carried out with a sample-barcoded 5' primer and a J-beta primer mix. TCRdb re-called the 5' RACE reads with MiXCR, one entry per CDR3 protein. Found here are 1.2 million to 1.5 million distinct CDR3 sequences, roughly 40% of them singletons; the top ten hold 7% to 9.5%. Regarding this clonotype: Its antigen is not identified.

This sequence was found in a young woman in good health. Sequenced input: blood. The chain recombines TRBV10-3 with TRBJ1-6; D gene ambiguous. The CDR3 nucleotides are TGTGCCATCAGCCTGGAGACCGTGGGATTTGTTAATTCACCCCTCCACTTT. Translation gives CAISLETVGFVNSPLHF.